Listed below are T cell receptor beta chains from one sample, sequenced in a study of Graves' ophthalmopathy and Graves' hyperthyroidism. TCRdb passed the multiplex PCR reads through MiXCR, listing each CDR3 protein once. The sample has hundreds of thousands of distinct CDR3 sequences, 35% to 45% seen once. Material: peripheral blood. The source of these receptors is an adult man with Graves' ophthalmopathy. CDR3s include the opening cysteine and the closing phenylalanine or tryptophan. A D gene is named only where the DNA matches it firmly. Clone size is given for some rows only: seen once, a few or many times, or a class if the clone is expanded.

v_gene: TRBV5-6
d_gene: TRBD1
j_gene: TRBJ2-2
abundance: -
len: 17
CDR3nt: TGTGCCAGCAGCCCGACCGGACAGGCCTTTATCACCGGGGAGCTGTTTTTT
CDR3aa: CASSPTGQAFITGELFF

v_gene: TRBV11-2
d_gene: -
j_gene: TRBJ2-5
abundance: many
len: 13
CDR3nt: TGTGCCAGCAGTCTACAGGGGCGGGGAACCCAGTACTTC
CDR3aa: CASSLQGRGTQYF

v_gene: TRBV30
d_gene: TRBD1
j_gene: TRBJ1-4
abundance: few
len: 12
CDR3nt: TGTGCCTGGAATGCAGGGGGTGAAAAACTGTTTTTT
CDR3aa: CAWNAGGEKLFF

v_gene: TRBV29-1
d_gene: -
j_gene: TRBJ1-1
abundance: many
len: 12
CDR3nt: TGCAGCGTTGGTGCCGGGTTTCATGGGGCTTTCTTT
CDR3aa: CSVGAGFHGAFF

v_gene: TRBV14
d_gene: -
j_gene: TRBJ2-7
abundance: -
len: 18
CDR3nt: TGTGCCAGCAGCCAAGGCGGACAGACTAGCTGGAGTACCTACGAGCAGTACTTC
CDR3aa: CASSQGGQTSWSTYEQYF

v_gene: TRBV20-1
d_gene: -
j_gene: TRBJ1-6
abundance: few
len: 13
CDR3nt: TGCAGTGCCCGAGAGATTTCGAATTCACCCCTCCACTTT
CDR3aa: CSAREISNSPLHF

v_gene: TRBV12-3/TRBV12-4
d_gene: -
j_gene: TRBJ2-2
abundance: few
len: 15
CDR3nt: TGTGCCAGCCGTCTCCGGCAGGGGCAGGGCGGGGAGCTGTTTTTT
CDR3aa: CASRLRQGQGGELFF

v_gene: TRBV19
d_gene: TRBD2
j_gene: TRBJ2-2
abundance: few
len: 17
CDR3nt: TGTGCCACACACCCGCTAGCGGGAGAAGTTGTAAGGGGGGAGCTGTTTTTT
CDR3aa: CATHPLAGEVVRGELFF

v_gene: TRBV15
d_gene: -
j_gene: TRBJ2-5
abundance: -
len: 14
CDR3nt: TGTGCCGCCAGCAGCGAAAGGCGGGCAGAGACCCAGTACTTC
CDR3aa: CAASSERRAETQYF

v_gene: TRBV6-1
d_gene: TRBD2
j_gene: TRBJ2-5
abundance: -
len: 15
CDR3nt: TGTGCCAGCAGTGAAGGAGCGGCGGGAGGGGAGACCCAGTACTTC
CDR3aa: CASSEGAAGGETQYF

v_gene: TRBV30
d_gene: -
j_gene: TRBJ1-1
abundance: few
len: 13
CDR3nt: TGTGCCTGGACAGGGGTTGATAACACTGAAGCTTTCTTT
CDR3aa: CAWTGVDNTEAFF

v_gene: TRBV6-1
d_gene: TRBD2
j_gene: TRBJ2-3
abundance: -
len: 15
CDR3nt: TGTGCCAGCAGTTATAGCGGGGGGAGCACAGATACGCAGTATTTT
CDR3aa: CASSYSGGSTDTQYF

v_gene: TRBV4-3
d_gene: -
j_gene: TRBJ2-7
abundance: few
len: 15
CDR3nt: TGCGCCAGCAGCCCTTCCGGGACGGAATCCTACGAGCAGTACTTC
CDR3aa: CASSPSGTESYEQYF

v_gene: TRBV20-1
d_gene: -
j_gene: TRBJ2-5
abundance: -
len: 17
CDR3nt: TGCAGTGCTAGAGAGCGAAGGAGTCCTCGGTGGGGGGAGACCCAGTACTTC
CDR3aa: CSARERRSPRWGETQYF

v_gene: TRBV9
d_gene: TRBD1
j_gene: TRBJ2-7
abundance: -
len: 15
CDR3nt: TGTGCCAGCAGCGTTTACAGGGGGATCTCCTACGAGCAGTACTTC
CDR3aa: CASSVYRGISYEQYF

v_gene: TRBV5-1
d_gene: -
j_gene: TRBJ2-2
abundance: few
len: 18
CDR3nt: TGCGCCAGCAGTCCTCAATTCCGGACTCGCGCGAACACCGGGGAGCTGTTTTTT
CDR3aa: CASSPQFRTRANTGELFF

v_gene: TRBV2
d_gene: TRBD1
j_gene: TRBJ2-1
abundance: -
len: 13
CDR3nt: TGTGCCAGCTCCGACAGGGGCTACAATGAGCAGTTCTTC
CDR3aa: CASSDRGYNEQFF

v_gene: TRBV7-2
d_gene: -
j_gene: TRBJ2-5
abundance: -
len: 14
CDR3nt: TGTGCCAGCAGCTTCTACCGGGACCAAGAGACCCAGTACTTC
CDR3aa: CASSFYRDQETQYF

v_gene: TRBV7-9
d_gene: -
j_gene: TRBJ1-4
abundance: many
len: 15
CDR3nt: TGTGCCAGCAGCTTCGGGGGGGCGAGTAATGAAAAACTGTTTTTT
CDR3aa: CASSFGGASNEKLFF

v_gene: TRBV24-1
d_gene: -
j_gene: TRBJ2-5
abundance: many
len: 13
CDR3nt: TGTGCCACCAGTGATGGGGCCAGGGAGACCCAGTACTTC
CDR3aa: CATSDGARETQYF

v_gene: TRBV25-1
d_gene: -
j_gene: TRBJ1-6
abundance: -
len: 15
CDR3nt: TGTGCCAGCACCCTGGAGGCGGGGACAAATTCACCCCTCCACTTT
CDR3aa: CASTLEAGTNSPLHF

v_gene: TRBV10-3
d_gene: TRBD1
j_gene: TRBJ1-5
abundance: many
len: 14
CDR3nt: TGTGCCACACAGGGGGACAGGGATAGACAGCCCCAGCATTTT
CDR3aa: CATQGDRDRQPQHF

v_gene: TRBV29-1
d_gene: TRBD1
j_gene: TRBJ2-7
abundance: many
len: 12
CDR3nt: TGCAGCGTTGCCGGGACAGGGTACGAGCAGTACTTC
CDR3aa: CSVAGTGYEQYF

v_gene: TRBV5-4
d_gene: TRBD1
j_gene: TRBJ1-2
abundance: many
len: 16
CDR3nt: TGTGCCAGCAGCCTTCACAGGGACAGGAGCAACTATGGCTACACCTTC
CDR3aa: CASSLHRDRSNYGYTF

v_gene: TRBV15
d_gene: TRBD1
j_gene: TRBJ2-7
abundance: many
len: 15
CDR3nt: TGTGCCACCGGCCATGGGACAGGCATTCGGCACGAGCAGTACTTC
CDR3aa: CATGHGTGIRHEQYF

v_gene: TRBV7-8
d_gene: -
j_gene: TRBJ1-3
abundance: -
len: 15
CDR3nt: TGTGCCAGCAGCCCCTGGGGGGGAATAGGAAACACCATATATTTT
CDR3aa: CASSPWGGIGNTIYF

v_gene: TRBV20-1
d_gene: -
j_gene: TRBJ1-1
abundance: many
len: 12
CDR3nt: TGCAGTGCAACAGGGTTGAACACTGAAGCTTTCTTT
CDR3aa: CSATGLNTEAFF